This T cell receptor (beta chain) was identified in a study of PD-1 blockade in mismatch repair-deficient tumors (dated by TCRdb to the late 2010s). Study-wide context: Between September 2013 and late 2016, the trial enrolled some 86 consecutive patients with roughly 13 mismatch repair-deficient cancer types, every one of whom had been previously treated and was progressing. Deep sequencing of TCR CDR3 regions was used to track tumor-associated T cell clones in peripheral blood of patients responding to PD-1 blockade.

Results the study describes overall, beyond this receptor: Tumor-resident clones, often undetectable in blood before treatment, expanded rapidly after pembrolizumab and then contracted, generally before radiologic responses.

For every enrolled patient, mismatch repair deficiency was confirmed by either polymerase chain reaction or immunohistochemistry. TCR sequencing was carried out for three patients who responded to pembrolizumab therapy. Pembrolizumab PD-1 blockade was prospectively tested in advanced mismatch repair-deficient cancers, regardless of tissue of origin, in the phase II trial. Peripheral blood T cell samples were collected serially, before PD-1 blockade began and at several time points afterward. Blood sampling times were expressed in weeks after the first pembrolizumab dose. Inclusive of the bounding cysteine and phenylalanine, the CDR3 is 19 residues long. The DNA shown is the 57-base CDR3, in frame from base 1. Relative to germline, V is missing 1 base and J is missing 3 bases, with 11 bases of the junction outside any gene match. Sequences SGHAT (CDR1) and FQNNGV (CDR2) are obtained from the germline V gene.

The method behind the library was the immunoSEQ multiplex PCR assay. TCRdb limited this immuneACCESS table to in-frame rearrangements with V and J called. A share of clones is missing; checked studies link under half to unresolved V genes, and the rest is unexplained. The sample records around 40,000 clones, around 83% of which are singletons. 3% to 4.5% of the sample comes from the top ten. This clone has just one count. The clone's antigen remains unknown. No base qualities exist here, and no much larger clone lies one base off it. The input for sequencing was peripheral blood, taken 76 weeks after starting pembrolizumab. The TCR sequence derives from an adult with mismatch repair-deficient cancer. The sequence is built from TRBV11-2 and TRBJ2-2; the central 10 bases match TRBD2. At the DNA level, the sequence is TGTGCCAGCAGCTTAGCTAGCGGGAGAGTAGGAGGGTACACCGGGGAGCTGTTTTTT. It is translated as CASSLASGRVGGYTGELFF.